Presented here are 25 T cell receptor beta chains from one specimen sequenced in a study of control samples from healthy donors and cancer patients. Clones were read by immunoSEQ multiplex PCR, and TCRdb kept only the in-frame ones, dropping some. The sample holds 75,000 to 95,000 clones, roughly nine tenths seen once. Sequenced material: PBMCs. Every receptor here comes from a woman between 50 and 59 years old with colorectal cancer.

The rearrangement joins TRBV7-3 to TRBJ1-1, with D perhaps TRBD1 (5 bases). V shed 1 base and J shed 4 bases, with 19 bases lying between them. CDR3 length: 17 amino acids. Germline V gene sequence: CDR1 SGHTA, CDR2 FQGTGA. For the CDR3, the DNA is TGTGCCAGCAGCTTAAGTAACCAGGGCCCTCTGGGCACTGAAGCTTTCTTT. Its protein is CASSLSNQGPLGTEAFF.

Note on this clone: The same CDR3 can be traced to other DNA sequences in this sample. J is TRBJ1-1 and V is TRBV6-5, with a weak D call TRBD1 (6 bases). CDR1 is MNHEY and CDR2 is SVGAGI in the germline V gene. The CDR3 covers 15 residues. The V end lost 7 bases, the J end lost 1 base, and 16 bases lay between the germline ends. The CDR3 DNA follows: TGTGCCAGCAACCGACAAGGAGGGGGGAACACTGAAGCTTTCTTT. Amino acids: CASNRQGGGNTEAFF.

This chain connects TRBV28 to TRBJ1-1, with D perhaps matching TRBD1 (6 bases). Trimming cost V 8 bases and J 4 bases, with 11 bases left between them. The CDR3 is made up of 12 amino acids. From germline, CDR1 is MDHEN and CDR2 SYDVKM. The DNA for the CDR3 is TGTGCCAGCGGAAACAGGGCCACTGAAGCTTTCTTT. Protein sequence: CASGNRATEAFF.

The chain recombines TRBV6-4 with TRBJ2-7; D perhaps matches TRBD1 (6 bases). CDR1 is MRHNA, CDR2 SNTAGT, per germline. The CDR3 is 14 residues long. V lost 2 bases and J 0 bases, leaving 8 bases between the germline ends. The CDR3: CASSDRDNSYEQYV. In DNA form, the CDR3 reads TGTGCCAGCAGTGACCGGGACAACTCCTACGAGCAGTACGTC.

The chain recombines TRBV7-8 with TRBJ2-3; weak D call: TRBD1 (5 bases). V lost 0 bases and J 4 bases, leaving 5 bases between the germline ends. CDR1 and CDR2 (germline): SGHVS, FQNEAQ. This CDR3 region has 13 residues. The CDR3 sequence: CASSLAGADTQYF. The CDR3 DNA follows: TGTGCCAGCAGCTTAGCAGGGGCAGATACGCAGTATTTT. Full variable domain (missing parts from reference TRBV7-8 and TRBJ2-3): GAGVSQSPRYKVAKRGQDVALRCDPISGHVSLFWYQQALGQGPEFLTYFQNEAQLDKSGLPSDRFFAERPEGSVSTLKIQRTQQEDSAVYLCASSLAGADTQYFGPGTRLTVL.

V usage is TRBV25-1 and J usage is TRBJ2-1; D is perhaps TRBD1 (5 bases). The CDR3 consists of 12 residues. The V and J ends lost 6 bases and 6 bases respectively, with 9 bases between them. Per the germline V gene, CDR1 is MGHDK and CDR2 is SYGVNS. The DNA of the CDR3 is TGTGCCAGCAGAGGCGACAGCAATGAGCAGTTCTTC. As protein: CASRGDSNEQFF.

The CDR3 DNA reads as TGTGCCAGCAGCGGACCTCACACAGGGAATGAGCAGTTCTTC. Amino acid sequence: CASSGPHTGNEQFF. V usage is TRBV9 and J usage is TRBJ2-1; possibly TRBD1 for D (6 bases). CDR3 length: 14 residues. Germline lookup yields CDR1 SGDLS and CDR2 YYNGEE. With 3 bases removed from V and 7 bases from J, the gap between germline ends came to 14 bases.

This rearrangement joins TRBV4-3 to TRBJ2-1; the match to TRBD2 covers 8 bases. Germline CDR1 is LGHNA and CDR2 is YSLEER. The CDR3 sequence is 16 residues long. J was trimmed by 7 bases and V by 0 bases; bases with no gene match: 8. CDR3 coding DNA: TGCGCCAGCAGCCAAGACGGGAGGGGTACATCGAATGAGCAGTTCTTC. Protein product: CASSQDGRGTSNEQFF.

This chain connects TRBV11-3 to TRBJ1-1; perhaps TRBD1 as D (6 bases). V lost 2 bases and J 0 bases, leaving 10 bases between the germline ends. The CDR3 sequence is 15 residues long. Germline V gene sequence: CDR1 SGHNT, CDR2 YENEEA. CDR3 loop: CASSLFGGLNTEAFF. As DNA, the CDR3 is TGTGCCAGCAGCTTATTCGGGGGCTTGAACACTGAAGCTTTCTTT.

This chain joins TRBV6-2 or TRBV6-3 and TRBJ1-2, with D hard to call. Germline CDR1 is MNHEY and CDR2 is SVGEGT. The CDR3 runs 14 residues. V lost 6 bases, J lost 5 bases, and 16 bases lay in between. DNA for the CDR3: TGTGCCAGCAGCAAGGACTCCAGCGTTTATGGCTACACCTTC. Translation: CASSKDSSVYGYTF.

CDR3 bases: TGTGCCAGCATGAGGGGCCAAGGGATTGAAAAACTGTTTTTT. This codes for CASMRGQGIEKLFF. The genes are TRBV28 and TRBJ1-4, with D possibly being TRBD1 (5 bases). Germline CDR1 is MDHEN and CDR2 is SYDVKM. Trimming left V 7 bases short and J 7 bases short, with 16 bases between. This CDR3 spans 14 amino acids.

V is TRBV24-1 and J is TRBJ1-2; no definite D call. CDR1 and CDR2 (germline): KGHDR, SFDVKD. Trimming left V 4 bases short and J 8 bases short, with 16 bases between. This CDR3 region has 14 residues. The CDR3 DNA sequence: TGTGCCACCAGTGACTCCTCGGGCTTGTGGGGCTACACCTTC. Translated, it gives CATSDSSGLWGYTF.

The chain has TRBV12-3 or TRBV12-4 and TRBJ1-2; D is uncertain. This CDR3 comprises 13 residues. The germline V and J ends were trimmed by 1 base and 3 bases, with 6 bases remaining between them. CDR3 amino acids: CASSLGPDYGYTF. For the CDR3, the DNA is TGTGCCAGCAGTTTAGGGCCCGACTATGGCTACACCTTC.

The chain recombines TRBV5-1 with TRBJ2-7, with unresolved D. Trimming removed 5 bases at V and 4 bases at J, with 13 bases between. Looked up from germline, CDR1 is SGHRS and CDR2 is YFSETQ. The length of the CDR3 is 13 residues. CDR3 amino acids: CASRVEGSYEQYV. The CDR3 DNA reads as TGCGCCAGCAGGGTTGAAGGCTCTTACGAGCAGTACGTC.

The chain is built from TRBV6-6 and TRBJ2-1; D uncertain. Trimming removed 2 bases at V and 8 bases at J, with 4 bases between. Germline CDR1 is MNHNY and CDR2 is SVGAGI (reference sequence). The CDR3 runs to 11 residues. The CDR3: CASSYIHEQFF. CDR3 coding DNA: TGTGCCAGCAGTTACATCCATGAGCAGTTCTTC.

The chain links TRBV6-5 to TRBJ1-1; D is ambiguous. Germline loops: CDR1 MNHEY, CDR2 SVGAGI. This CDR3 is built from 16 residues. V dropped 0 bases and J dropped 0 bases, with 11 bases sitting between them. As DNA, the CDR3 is TGTGCCAGCAGTTACTCTATACCAAGGGTGAACACTGAAGCTTTCTTT. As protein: CASSYSIPRVNTEAFF.

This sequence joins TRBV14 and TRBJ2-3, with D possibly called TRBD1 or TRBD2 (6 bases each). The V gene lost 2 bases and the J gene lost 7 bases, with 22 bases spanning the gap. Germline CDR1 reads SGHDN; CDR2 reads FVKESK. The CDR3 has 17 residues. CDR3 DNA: TGTGCCAGCAGCCAAACCGGACAGCGGGTTTTGGTCAATACGCAGTATTTT. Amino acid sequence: CASSQTGQRVLVNTQYF.

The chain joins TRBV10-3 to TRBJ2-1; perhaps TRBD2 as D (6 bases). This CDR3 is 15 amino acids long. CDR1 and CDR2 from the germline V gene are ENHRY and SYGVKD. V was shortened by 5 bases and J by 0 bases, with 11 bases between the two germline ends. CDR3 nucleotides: TGTGCCATCAGTCAGGCGGGGAGCTCCTACAATGAGCAGTTCTTC. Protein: CAISQAGSSYNEQFF.

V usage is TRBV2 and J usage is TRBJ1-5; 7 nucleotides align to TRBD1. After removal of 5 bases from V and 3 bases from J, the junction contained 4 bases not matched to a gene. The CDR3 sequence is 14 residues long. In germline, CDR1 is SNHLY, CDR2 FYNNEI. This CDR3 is CASSHTGANQPQHF. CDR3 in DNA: TGTGCCAGCAGTCATACAGGGGCCAATCAGCCCCAGCATTTT.

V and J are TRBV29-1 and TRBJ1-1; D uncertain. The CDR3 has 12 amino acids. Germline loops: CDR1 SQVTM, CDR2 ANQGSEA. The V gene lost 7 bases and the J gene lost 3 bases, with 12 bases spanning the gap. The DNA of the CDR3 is TGCAGCGCCCAGGACTGGGACACTGAAGCTTTCTTT. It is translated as CSAQDWDTEAFF. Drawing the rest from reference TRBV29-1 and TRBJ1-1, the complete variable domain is SAVISQKPSRDICQRGTSLTIQCQVDSQVTMMFWYRQQPGQSLTLIATANQGSEATYESGFVIDKFPISRPNLTFSTLTVSNMSPEDSSIYLCSAQDWDTEAFFGQGTRLTVV.

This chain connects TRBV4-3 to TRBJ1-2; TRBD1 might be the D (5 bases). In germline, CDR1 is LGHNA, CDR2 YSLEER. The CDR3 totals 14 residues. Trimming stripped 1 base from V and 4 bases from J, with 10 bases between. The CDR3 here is CASSQVLGAYGYTF. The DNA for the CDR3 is TGCGCCAGCAGCCAAGTGCTAGGGGCCTATGGCTACACCTTC.

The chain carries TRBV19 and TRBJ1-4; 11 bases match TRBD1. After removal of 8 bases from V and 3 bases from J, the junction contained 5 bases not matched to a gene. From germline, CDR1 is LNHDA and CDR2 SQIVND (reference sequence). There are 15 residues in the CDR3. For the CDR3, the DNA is TGTGCCAGTTCGGACAGGGGGCTATCTAATGAAAAACTGTTTTTT. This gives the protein CASSDRGLSNEKLFF.

The CDR3 spells CASSQEWGFPEAFF. In nucleotides, the CDR3 is TGCGCCAGCAGCCAAGAGTGGGGATTCCCTGAAGCTTTCTTT. The chain combines TRBV4-3 with TRBJ1-1; D gene ambiguous. Between the trimmed V and J ends, which lost 0 bases and 6 bases, there was a span of 11 bases. Per the germline V gene, CDR1 is LGHNA and CDR2 is YSLEER. The CDR3 runs to 14 residues.

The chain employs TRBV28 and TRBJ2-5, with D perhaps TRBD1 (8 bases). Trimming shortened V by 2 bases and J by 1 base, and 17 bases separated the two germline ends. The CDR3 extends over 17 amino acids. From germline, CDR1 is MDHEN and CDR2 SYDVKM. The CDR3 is CASSLRGGDRLQETQYF. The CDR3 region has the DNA TGTGCCAGCAGTTTAAGGGGGGGGGACAGGCTCCAAGAGACCCAGTACTTC.

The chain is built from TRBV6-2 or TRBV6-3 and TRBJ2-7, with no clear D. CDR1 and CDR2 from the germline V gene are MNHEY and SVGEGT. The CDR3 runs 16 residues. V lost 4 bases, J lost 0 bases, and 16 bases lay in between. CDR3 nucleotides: TGTGCCAGCAGTTCCCCCGTTGAGGCGGTCTCCTACGAGCAGTACGTC. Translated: CASSSPVEAVSYEQYV.